This T cell receptor (beta chain) stems from a study of T cell responses to AZD1222 COVID-19 vaccine. Findings and limits, study-wide: Vaccination with two AZD1222 doses was followed by a rise in Spike-specific TCR breadth and depth. Mostly white British, mostly female donors; authors suggested clonal diversity may be underestimated. Distributed over spike, vaccine-associated CD4 TCRs predominated at 160-218 and 743-854. No repertoire was sampled before or during the peak T cell response, only after it.

Data came from immunoSEQ multiplex PCR; TCRdb stores just in-frame clones and leaves some out. In the table there are about 100,000 clones, 87% of which are singletons. A remark on this clone: Antigen: not known.

The CDR3 totals 13 residues. Germline CDR1 is LGHDT and CDR2 is YNNKEL (reference sequence). The germline V and J ends were trimmed by 1 base and 4 bases, with 7 bases remaining between them. The material sequenced was peripheral blood, taken on day 0 of AZD1222 vaccination. V is TRBV3-1 (or the pseudogene TRBV3-2) and J is TRBJ2-5, with D perhaps given as TRBD1 or TRBD2 (5 bases each). The TCR comes from an adult in good health. The CDR3 DNA follows: TGTGCCAGCAGCCAAGGGGGGACAGAGACCCAGTACTTC. Translated: CASSQGGTETQYF.